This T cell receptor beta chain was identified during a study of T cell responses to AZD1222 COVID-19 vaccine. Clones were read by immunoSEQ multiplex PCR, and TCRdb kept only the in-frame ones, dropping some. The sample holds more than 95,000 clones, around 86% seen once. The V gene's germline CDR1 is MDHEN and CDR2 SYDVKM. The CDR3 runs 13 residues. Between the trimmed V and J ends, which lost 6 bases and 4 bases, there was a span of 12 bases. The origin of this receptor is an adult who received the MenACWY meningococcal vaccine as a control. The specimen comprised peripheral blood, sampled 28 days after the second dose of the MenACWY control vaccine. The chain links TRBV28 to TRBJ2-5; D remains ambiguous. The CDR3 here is CASRFDLGETQYF. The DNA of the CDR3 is TGTGCCAGCAGATTCGACCTGGGAGAGACCCAGTACTTC. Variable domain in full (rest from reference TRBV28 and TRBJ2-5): DVKVTQSSRYLVKRTGEKVFLECVQDMDHENMFWYRQDPGLGLRLIYFSYDVKMKEKGDIPEGYSVSREKKERFSLILESASTNQTSMYLCASRFDLGETQYFGPGTRLLVL.